This entry is about one T cell receptor (beta chain). CDR1 DFQATT and CDR2 SNEGSKA come from the germline V gene (reference sequence). J lost 2 bases, V lost 0 bases, and 4 bases had no gene match. The CDR3 is made up of 15 amino acids. A library of TCRbeta sequences, prepared with unique molecular identifiers, was generated. TCRdb re-called the PCR reads through MiXCR, storing one row per CDR3 protein. The repertoire has 300,000 to 400,000 distinct CDR3 sequences, around 25% of them found once; the top ten carry 9.5% to 13%. The record originates from a study of T-cell reconstitution after alpha-beta-depleted transplantation in children.

Specimen: PBMCs, mostly from graft donor cells, collected 180 days after TCRalphabeta/CD19-depleted stem cell transplant. V and J are TRBV20-1 and TRBJ2-5, with 9 bases identical to TRBD1. This sequence was found in a male patient younger than 18 who had a stem cell transplant for acute lymphoblastic leukemia, so the T cells may come from the graft donor. This chain's CDR3 is CSARDLGTGQETQYF. In nucleotides, the CDR3 is TGCAGTGCTAGAGATCTCGGGACAGGGCAAGAGACCCAGTACTTC.